The rows below give T cell receptor beta chains drawn from one sample of a study of memory CD4+ T cells and cytomegalovirus serostatus. Some clones are missing from TCRdb's copy, which holds only in-frame ones; the method was immunoSEQ multiplex PCR. The top ten clones hold around 2.6% of a sample with fewer than 90,000 clones, 75% to 85% of them seen once. The sequenced sample consisted of memory CD4+ T cells from blood. These receptors all stem from an adult in good health and CMV-seropositive. Both conserved end residues are part of each CDR3. The order of the fields is clone size, J gene, V gene, D gene, CDR3 protein, CDR3 DNA. D genes are given only for firm matches. Clone size is not always given. Where it is, it says once, few, many or a class for expanded clones.

size: -; J: TRBJ2-3; V: TRBV2; D: -; CDR3: CASSSTGDTQYF; DNA: TGTGCCAGCAGTTCCACAGGGGATACGCAGTATTTT
size: -; J: TRBJ2-3; V: TRBV5-6; D: TRBD2; CDR3: CASSLDRTSGGADTQYF; DNA: TGTGCCAGCAGCTTGGATAGGACTAGCGGGGGGGCAGATACGCAGTATTTT
size: -; J: TRBJ2-6; V: TRBV29-1; D: -; CDR3: CSVEDPGANVLTF; DNA: TGCAGCGTTGAAGATCCCGGGGCCAACGTCCTGACTTTC
size: -; J: TRBJ1-2; V: TRBV10-3; D: -; CDR3: CAISDLSGQASNYGYTF; DNA: TGTGCCATCAGTGATCTTTCCGGGCAGGCGAGTAACTATGGCTACACCTTC
size: -; J: TRBJ2-7; V: TRBV4-1; D: TRBD2; CDR3: CASSQTTSGGAVEQYF; DNA: TGCGCCAGCAGCCAAACGACTAGCGGGGGGGCCGTCGAGCAGTACTTC
size: few; J: TRBJ1-5; V: TRBV16; D: TRBD1; CDR3: CASSQSGQGDQPQHF; DNA: TGTGCCAGCAGCCAATCCGGACAGGGAGATCAGCCCCAGCATTTT
size: -; J: TRBJ1-2; V: TRBV11-2; D: -; CDR3: CASSLDRNYGYTF; DNA: TGTGCCAGCAGCTTAGACAGGAACTATGGCTACACCTTC
size: -; J: TRBJ2-1; V: TRBV5-1; D: -; CDR3: CASSPDPGDNEQFF; DNA: TGCGCCAGCAGCCCGGACCCGGGGGACAATGAGCAGTTCTTC
size: once; J: TRBJ2-2; V: TRBV7-8; D: TRBD2; CDR3: CASSSWTSGNTGELFF; DNA: TGTGCCAGCAGCTCTTGGACTAGCGGAAACACCGGGGAGCTGTTTTTT
size: -; J: TRBJ1-4; V: TRBV28; D: -; CDR3: CASSRSGGPNEKLFF; DNA: TGTGCCAGCAGCCGATCGGGAGGGCCTAATGAAAAACTGTTTTTT
size: -; J: TRBJ1-3; V: TRBV18; D: -; CDR3: CASSREIIDRRALSSGNTIYF; DNA: TGTGCCAGCTCACGAGAAATCATCGACAGGCGGGCCCTTTCCTCTGGAAACACCATATATTTT
size: -; J: TRBJ1-1; V: TRBV9; D: -; CDR3: CASSPDHNTEAFF; DNA: TGTGCCAGCAGCCCAGATCATAACACTGAAGCTTTCTTT
size: -; J: TRBJ2-5; V: TRBV4-1; D: TRBD2; CDR3: CASSQDLAGRQETQYF; DNA: TGCGCCAGCAGCCAAGATCTAGCGGGCCGCCAAGAGACCCAGTACTTC
size: -; J: TRBJ2-3; V: TRBV6-1; D: -; CDR3: CASRGGTVTDTQYF; DNA: TGTGCCAGCAGGGGCGGAACGGTCACAGATACGCAGTATTTT
size: -; J: TRBJ1-6; V: TRBV2; D: TRBD1; CDR3: CASSSGTVDSPLHF; DNA: TGTGCCAGCAGCTCCGGGACAGTAGACTCACCCCTCCACTTT
size: -; J: TRBJ2-5; V: TRBV5-4; D: TRBD1; CDR3: CASSLPDRGETQYF; DNA: TGTGCCAGCAGCTTACCGGACAGGGGGGAGACCCAGTACTTC
size: -; J: TRBJ2-3; V: TRBV5-1; D: -; CDR3: CASSTDSNTDTQYF; DNA: TGCGCCAGCAGCACTGACAGTAACACAGATACGCAGTATTTT
size: few; J: TRBJ2-3; V: TRBV27; D: -; CDR3: CASRSTDTQYF; DNA: TGTGCCAGCAGAAGCACAGATACGCAGTATTTT
size: few; J: TRBJ1-2; V: TRBV28; D: TRBD1; CDR3: CASTLQGYYGYTF; DNA: TGTGCCAGCACATTACAGGGGTACTATGGCTACACCTTC
size: -; J: TRBJ2-5; V: TRBV5-4; D: -; CDR3: CASSLASRPEETQYF; DNA: TGTGCCAGCAGCTTGGCCAGCAGACCAGAGGAGACCCAGTACTTC
size: -; J: TRBJ2-2; V: TRBV30; D: -; CDR3: CAWKQERGGELFF; DNA: TGTGCCTGGAAACAGGAGCGCGGCGGGGAGCTGTTTTTT
size: -; J: TRBJ2-5; V: TRBV18; D: -; CDR3: CASSPARSGETQYF; DNA: TGTGCCAGCTCACCCGCCCGCAGCGGGGAGACCCAGTACTTC
size: few; J: TRBJ1-1; V: TRBV19; D: -; CDR3: CASSPTGGHLNTEAFF; DNA: TGTGCCAGTAGTCCGACCGGGGGACACTTGAACACTGAAGCTTTCTTT
size: once; J: TRBJ2-3; V: TRBV9; D: TRBD2; CDR3: CASKRGDTDTQYF; DNA: TGTGCCAGCAAGCGGGGAGACACAGATACGCAGTATTTT
size: -; J: TRBJ1-1; V: TRBV5-3; D: -; CDR3: CARSFMRNTEAFF; DNA: TGTGCCAGAAGCTTTATGAGGAACACTGAAGCTTTCTTT
size: -; J: TRBJ1-3; V: TRBV6-5; D: TRBD1; CDR3: CASSYSTGTGNTIYF; DNA: TGTGCCAGCAGTTACTCGACAGGGACTGGAAACACCATATATTTT
size: few; J: TRBJ2-2; V: TRBV19; D: -; CDR3: CASSLNTGELFF; DNA: TGTGCCAGTAGTCTTAACACCGGGGAGCTGTTTTTT
size: few; J: TRBJ1-6; V: TRBV19; D: -; CDR3: CASSPGRESPLHF; DNA: TGTGCCAGTAGTCCCGGGCGGGAATCACCCCTCCACTTT
size: -; J: TRBJ1-2; V: TRBV5-1; D: TRBD1; CDR3: CASSLGAARRGVAGYTF; DNA: TGCGCCAGCAGCTTGGGGGCCGCACGCAGGGGGGTTGCTGGCTACACCTTC
size: -; J: TRBJ1-2; V: TRBV7-9; D: TRBD1; CDR3: CASSFLGQGAKGYGYTF; DNA: TGTGCCAGCAGCTTTCTGGGACAGGGGGCGAAAGGATATGGCTACACCTTC
size: -; J: TRBJ1-2; V: TRBV27; D: -; CDR3: CATGDGYYGYTF; DNA: TGTGCCACCGGGGACGGTTACTATGGCTACACCTTC
size: -; J: TRBJ1-1; V: TRBV28; D: -; CDR3: CASSLPRTREAFF; DNA: TGTGCCAGCAGTCTTCCCCGGACACGAGAAGCTTTCTTT
size: once; J: TRBJ1-4; V: TRBV7-9; D: -; CDR3: CASSLERFTNEKLFF; DNA: TGTGCCAGCAGCTTAGAACGGTTTACTAATGAAAAACTGTTTTTT
size: once; J: TRBJ1-2; V: TRBV23-1; D: TRBD1; CDR3: CASSAPDRDRYGYTF; DNA: TGCGCCAGCAGTGCCCCGGACAGGGACCGGTATGGCTACACCTTC
size: -; J: TRBJ1-5; V: TRBV7-9; D: -; CDR3: CASSRESNQPQHF; DNA: TGTGCCAGCAGCCGGGAGAGCAATCAGCCCCAGCATTTT
size: -; J: TRBJ2-1; V: TRBV27; D: TRBD2; CDR3: CASIRTSGSDEQFF; DNA: TGTGCCAGCATTCGGACTAGCGGGAGTGATGAGCAGTTCTTC
size: -; J: TRBJ2-3; V: TRBV28; D: -; CDR3: CASKSSGTDTQYF; DNA: TGTGCCAGCAAGAGTTCAGGCACAGATACGCAGTATTTT
size: -; J: TRBJ1-6; V: TRBV7-6; D: -; CDR3: CASSLAQSNSPLHF; DNA: TGTGCCAGCAGCTTAGCTCAGTCCAATTCACCCCTCCACTTT
size: few; J: TRBJ2-3; V: TRBV19; D: -; CDR3: CASKFSGAATDTQYF; DNA: TGTGCCAGTAAGTTTTCGGGAGCTGCCACAGATACGCAGTATTTT
size: -; J: TRBJ1-1; V: TRBV7-9; D: -; CDR3: CASSYQGLGTEAFF; DNA: TGTGCCAGCAGCTACCAGGGGTTGGGCACTGAAGCTTTCTTT
size: -; J: TRBJ1-5; V: TRBV10-1; D: TRBD1; CDR3: CASSAYRGQPQHF; DNA: TGCGCCAGCAGTGCTTACAGGGGGCAGCCCCAGCATTTT